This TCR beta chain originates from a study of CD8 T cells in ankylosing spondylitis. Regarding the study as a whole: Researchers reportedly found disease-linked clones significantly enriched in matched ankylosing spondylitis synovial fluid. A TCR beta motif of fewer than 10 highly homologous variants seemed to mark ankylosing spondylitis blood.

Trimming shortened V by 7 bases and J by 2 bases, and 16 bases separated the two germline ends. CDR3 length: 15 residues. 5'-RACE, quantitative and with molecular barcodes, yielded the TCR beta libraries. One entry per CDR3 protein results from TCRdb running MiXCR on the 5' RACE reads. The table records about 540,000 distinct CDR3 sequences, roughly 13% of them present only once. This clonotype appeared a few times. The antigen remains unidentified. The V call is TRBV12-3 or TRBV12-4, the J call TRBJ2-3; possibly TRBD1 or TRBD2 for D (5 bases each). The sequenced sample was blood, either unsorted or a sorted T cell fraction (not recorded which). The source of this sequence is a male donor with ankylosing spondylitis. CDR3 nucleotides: TGTGCCAGCACCTCGGGACCACACTACACAGATACGCAGTATTTT. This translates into CASTSGPHYTDTQYF.